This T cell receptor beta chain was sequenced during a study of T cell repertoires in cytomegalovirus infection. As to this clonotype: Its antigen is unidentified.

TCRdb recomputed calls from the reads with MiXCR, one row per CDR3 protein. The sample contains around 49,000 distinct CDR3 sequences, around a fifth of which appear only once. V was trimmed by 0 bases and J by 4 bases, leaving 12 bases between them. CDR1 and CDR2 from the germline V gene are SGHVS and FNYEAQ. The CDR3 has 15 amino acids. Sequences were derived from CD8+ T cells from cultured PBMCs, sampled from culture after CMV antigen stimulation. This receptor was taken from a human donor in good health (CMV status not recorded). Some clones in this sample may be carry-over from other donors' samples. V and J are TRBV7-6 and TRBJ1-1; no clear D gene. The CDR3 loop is CASSLAAGSPTEAFF. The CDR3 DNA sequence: TGTGCCAGCAGCTTAGCGGCGGGGTCCCCCACTGAAGCTTTCTTT. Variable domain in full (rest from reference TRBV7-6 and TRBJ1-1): GAGVSQSPRYKVTKRGQDVALRCDPISGHVSLYWYRQALGQGPEFLTYFNYEAQQDKSGLPNDRFSAERPEGSISTLTIQRTEQRDSAMYRCASSLAAGSPTEAFFGQGTRLTVV.